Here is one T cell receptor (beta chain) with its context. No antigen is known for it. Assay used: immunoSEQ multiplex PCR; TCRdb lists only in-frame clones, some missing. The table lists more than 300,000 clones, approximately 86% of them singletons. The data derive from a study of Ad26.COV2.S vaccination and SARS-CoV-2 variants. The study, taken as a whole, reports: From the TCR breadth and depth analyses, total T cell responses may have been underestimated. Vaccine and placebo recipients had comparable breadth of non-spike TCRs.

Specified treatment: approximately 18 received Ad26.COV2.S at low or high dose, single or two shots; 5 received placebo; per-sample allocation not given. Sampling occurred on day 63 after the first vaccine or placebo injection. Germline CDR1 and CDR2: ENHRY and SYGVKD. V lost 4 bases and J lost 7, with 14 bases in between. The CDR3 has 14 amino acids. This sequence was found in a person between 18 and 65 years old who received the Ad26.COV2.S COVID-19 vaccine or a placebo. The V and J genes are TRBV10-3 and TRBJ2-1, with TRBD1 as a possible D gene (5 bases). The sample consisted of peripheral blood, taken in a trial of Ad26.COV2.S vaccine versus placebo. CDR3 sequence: CAISGPDQGNEQFF. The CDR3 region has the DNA TGTGCCATCAGTGGTCCGGACCAGGGTAATGAGCAGTTCTTC.